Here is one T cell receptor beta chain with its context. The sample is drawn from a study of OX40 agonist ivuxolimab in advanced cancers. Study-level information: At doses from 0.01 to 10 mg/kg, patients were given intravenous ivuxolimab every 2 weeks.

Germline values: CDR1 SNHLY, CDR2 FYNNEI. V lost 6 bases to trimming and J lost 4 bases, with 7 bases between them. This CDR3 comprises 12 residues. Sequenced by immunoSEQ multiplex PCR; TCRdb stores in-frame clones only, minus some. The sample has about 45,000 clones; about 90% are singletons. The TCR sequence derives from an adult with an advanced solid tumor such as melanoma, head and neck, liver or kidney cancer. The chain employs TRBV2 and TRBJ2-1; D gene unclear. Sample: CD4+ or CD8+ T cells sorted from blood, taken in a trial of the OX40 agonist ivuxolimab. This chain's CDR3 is CASRVTYNEQFF. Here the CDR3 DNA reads TGTGCCAGCAGGGTTACATACAATGAGCAGTTCTTC. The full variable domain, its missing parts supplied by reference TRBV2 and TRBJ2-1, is EPEVTQTPSHQVTQMGQEVILRCVPISNHLYFYWYRQILGQKVEFLVSFYNNEISEKSEIFDDQFSVERPDGSNFTLKIRSTKLEDSAMYFCASRVTYNEQFFGPGTRLTVL.